These 11 T cell receptor beta chains originate from one sample sequenced in a study of CD8+ T cells in alopecia areata. Sequencing templates came from extracted RNA that was reverse transcribed into cDNA. The data were produced by immunoSEQ multiplex PCR, yet TCRdb's version contains in-frame clones alone and is incomplete. The sample lists fewer than 100,000 clones, about 64% occurring once. The treatment here: oral pan-JAK inhibitor, 5-10 mg twice daily. Sequenced here: CD8+ T cells sorted from blood, sampled at week 4, from a patient treated with tofacitinib. These receptors were taken from a human donor with alopecia areata.

J is TRBJ2-2 and V is TRBV25-1; possibly TRBD2 for D (6 bases). CDR1 is MGHDK, CDR2 SYGVNS, per germline. This CDR3 is 16 amino acids long. V was shortened by 4 bases and J by 4 bases, with 16 bases between the two germline ends. The CDR3 bases are TGTGCCAGCAGTGCCCCTGACGGGAGTGCCACCGGGGAGCTGTTTTTT. This sequence encodes CASSAPDGSATGELFF.

This chain joins TRBV29-1 and TRBJ2-7; 9 positions match TRBD1. The germline V gene encodes CDR1 SQVTM and CDR2 ANQGSEA. V lost 4 bases and J lost 3; bases outside the gene matches: 4. The CDR3 spans 13 residues. CDR3 region: CSVVGQGYYEQYF. DNA for the CDR3: TGCAGCGTTGTGGGACAGGGCTACTACGAGCAGTACTTC.

The chain couples TRBV15 to TRBJ1-5; D gene uncertain. The V end lost 0 bases, the J end lost 2 bases, and 17 bases lay between the germline ends. Germline-derived CDR1 and CDR2 are LNHNV and YYDKDF (reference sequence). This CDR3 spans 18 amino acids. CDR3 sequence reads: CATSRDWEGWGGNQPQHF. In DNA form, the CDR3 reads TGTGCCACCAGCAGAGATTGGGAGGGATGGGGTGGCAATCAGCCCCAGCATTTT.

This chain uses TRBV4-1 with TRBJ2-4; the match to TRBD1 covers 7 bases. This CDR3 region has 15 residues. Germline-derived CDR1 and CDR2 are MGHRA and YSYEKL. V was pared by 8 bases and J by 2 bases, with 9 bases of the junction left unmatched. Here the CDR3 DNA reads TGCGCCAGCCGACAGGGTCCGGGGCCCAAAAACATTCAGTACTTC. Protein product: CASRQGPGPKNIQYF.

This sequence joins TRBV27 and TRBJ2-5, with unresolved D. Germline V gives CDR1 MNHEY, CDR2 SMNVEV (reference sequence). The CDR3 is 14 residues long. V dropped 5 bases and J dropped 3 bases, with 13 bases sitting between them. CDR3 sequence reads: CASSKLRKEETQYF. The CDR3, as DNA: TGTGCCAGCAGTAAGCTACGGAAAGAAGAGACCCAGTACTTC.

The rearrangement uses TRBV27 and TRBJ1-3; 9 bases are shared with TRBD1. Germline V gene sequence: CDR1 MNHEY, CDR2 SMNVEV (reference sequence). The CDR3 has 15 residues. V gave up 4 bases and J gave up 4 bases; unmatched junction bases: 5. CDR3 sequence (DNA): TGTGCCAGCAGTTCATGGACAGGGGCCGGAAACACCATATATTTT. Translating gives CASSSWTGAGNTIYF.

Only a few counts were recorded for this clone. The chain is built from TRBV6-5 and TRBJ2-6; D remains unclear. The CDR3 sequence is 14 residues long. CDR1 is MNHEY and CDR2 is SVGAGI in the germline V gene. The V and J ends lost 2 bases and 2 bases respectively, with 4 bases between them. The CDR3: CASSYATGANVLTF. In nucleotides, the CDR3 is TGTGCCAGCAGTTACGCGACTGGGGCCAACGTCCTGACTTTC.

The chain links TRBV2 to TRBJ2-7; D gene uncertain. Per the germline V gene, CDR1 is SNHLY and CDR2 is FYNNEI. The V end lost 8 bases, the J end lost 3 bases, and 8 bases lay between the germline ends. The CDR3 covers 11 residues. The CDR3 sequence: CASQRSYEQYF. In nucleotides, the CDR3 is TGTGCCAGCCAGCGTAGCTACGAGCAGTACTTC.

The rearrangement joins TRBV6-4 to TRBJ2-3; 7 bases fit TRBD1. The germline gives CDR1 MRHNA, CDR2 SNTAGT. Trimming removed 11 bases from V and 2 bases from J; junction bases left unmatched: 1. The CDR3 totals 11 residues. The CDR3 reads CAGTATDTQYF. Here the CDR3 DNA reads TGTGCCGGGACAGCCACAGATACGCAGTATTTT.

This chain uses TRBV4-3 with TRBJ2-2; D not certain. V shed 0 bases and J shed 6 bases, with 17 bases lying between them. There are 17 residues in the CDR3. Per germline, CDR1 LGHNA and CDR2 YSLEER. The CDR3 coding sequence is TGCGCCAGCAGCCAAGATGTTGCCTACCATGGGGCCGGGGAGCTGTTTTTT. This gives the protein CASSQDVAYHGAGELFF.

V is TRBV7-2 and J is TRBJ1-1; 7 nucleotides match TRBD1. CDR1 is SGHTA, CDR2 FQGNSA, per germline. This CDR3 region has 14 residues. V shed 3 bases, J shed 6 bases, and the junction held 7 bases outside the gene matches. Here the CDR3 reads CASSLKTGMAEAFF. CDR3 sequence (DNA): TGTGCCAGCAGCTTGAAGACAGGGATGGCTGAAGCTTTCTTT. Full variable domain (outside the CDR3, taken from reference TRBV7-2 and TRBJ1-1): GAGVSQSPSNKVTEKGKDVELRCDPISGHTALYWYRQSLGQGLEFLIYFQGNSAPDKSGLPSDRFSAERTGGSVSTLTIQRTQQEDSAVYLCASSLKTGMAEAFFGQGTRLTVV.